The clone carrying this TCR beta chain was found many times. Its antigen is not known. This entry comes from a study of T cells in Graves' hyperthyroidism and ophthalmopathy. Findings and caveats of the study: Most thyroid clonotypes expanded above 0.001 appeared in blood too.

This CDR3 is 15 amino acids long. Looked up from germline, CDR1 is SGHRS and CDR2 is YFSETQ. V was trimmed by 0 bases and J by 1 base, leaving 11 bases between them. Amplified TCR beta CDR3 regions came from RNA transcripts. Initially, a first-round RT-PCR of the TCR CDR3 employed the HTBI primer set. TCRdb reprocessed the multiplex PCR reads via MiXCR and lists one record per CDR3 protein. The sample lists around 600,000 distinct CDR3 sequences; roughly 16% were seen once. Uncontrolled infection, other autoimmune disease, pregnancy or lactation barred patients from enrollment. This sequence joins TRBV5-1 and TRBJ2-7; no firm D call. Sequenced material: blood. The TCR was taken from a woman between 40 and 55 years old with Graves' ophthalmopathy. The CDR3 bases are TGCGCCAGCAGCTTGGCCCCAGAAATGTCCTACGAGCAGTACTTC. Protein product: CASSLAPEMSYEQYF.